The 32 T cell receptor beta chains below come from one sample, sequenced in a study of post-analysis software for immune sequencing data. Prepared libraries of TCR beta cDNA carried unique molecular identifiers. TCRdb reanalysed the PCR reads using MiXCR and keeps one entry per CDR3 protein. The data show roughly 540,000 distinct CDR3 sequences, approximately 34% seen once. Their target antigens are unknown. General study results and limits: Several TRBV segments were more frequent in patients than controls; TRBV5-6, TRBV5-1 and TRBV20-1 belonged to this group.

Sample: blood. All receptors come from a girl between 2 and 17 years old with multiple sclerosis.

As regards this clonotype: A read error may explain this, as a much larger clone is one base away. The chain couples TRBV4-1 to TRBJ2-3, with a weak D call TRBD2 (5 bases). The CDR3 length is 15 residues. Per germline, CDR1 MGHRA and CDR2 YSYEKL. CDR3 residues: CTSSQRPGSTDTQYF. The CDR3 DNA reads as TGCACCAGCAGCCAGCGGCCGGGGAGCACAGATACGCAGTATTTT.

This clonotype was counted a few times. The chain carries TRBV12-3 or TRBV12-4 and TRBJ1-2; the match to TRBD1 covers 7 bases. Trimming removed 3 bases from V and 7 bases from J; junction bases left unmatched: 5. This CDR3 spans 13 amino acids. In DNA form, the CDR3 reads TGTGCCAGCAGTTTGGGGAGGGGGCCTGGCTACACCTTC. Protein sequence: CASSLGRGPGYTF.

CDR3 in amino acids: CASSENRGFSGELFF. The CDR3 DNA follows: TGTGCCAGCAGTGAAAACAGGGGGTTCTCCGGGGAGCTGTTTTTT. The chain has TRBV6-1 and TRBJ2-2, with 8 bases aligning to TRBD1. The germline V gene encodes CDR1 MNHNS and CDR2 SASEGT. The junction had 5 bases not matched to a gene; V was cut back by 2 bases and J by 6 bases. The CDR3 is 15 amino acids.

The rearrangement joins TRBV12-3 or TRBV12-4 to TRBJ2-7; D gene uncertain. Trimming pared 6 bases from V and 2 bases from J, leaving 17 bases between. The CDR3 has 15 amino acids. CDR3 sequence: CASSPDIPSPYEQYF. DNA of the CDR3: TGTGCCAGCAGCCCCGACATCCCGAGCCCCTACGAGCAGTACTTC.

The genes are TRBV7-8 and TRBJ2-3; D could derive from TRBD1 or TRBD2 (5 bases each). The CDR3 is 21 residues long. Germline CDR1 is SGHVS and CDR2 is FQNEAQ. Trimming left V 5 bases short and J 0 bases short, with 30 bases between. As DNA, the CDR3 is TGTGCCAGCAGCCCTGGTCACCGATGGCCAACCGGGACCACTAGCACAGATACGCAGTATTTT. Protein sequence: CASSPGHRWPTGTTSTDTQYF.

Written as DNA, the CDR3 is TGTGCCAGCAGTTTAGGGGCTCAACAGGGAGGTGAAGCTTTCTTT. Amino acids: CASSLGAQQGGEAFF. This chain connects TRBV12-3 or TRBV12-4 to TRBJ1-1; D perhaps matches TRBD1 (6 bases). Deletions cut 1 base from V and 7 bases from J, with 16 bases between. This CDR3 spans 15 amino acids.

This clonotype was detected ten times or more. The rearrangement uses TRBV7-8 and TRBJ2-7, with D possibly being TRBD2 (5 bases). Trimming removed 5 bases from V and 2 bases from J, with 13 bases in between. Germline loops: CDR1 SGHVS, CDR2 FQNEAQ. The CDR3 is 14 residues long. The CDR3 region has the DNA TGTGCCAGCAGCACTAGGGCGGCCACCTACGAGCAGTACTTC. It translates to CASSTRAATYEQYF.

V usage is TRBV24-1 and J usage is TRBJ2-3; TRBD2 aligns across 10 bases. The J segment lost 0 bases and the V segment lost 3 bases, leaving 5 bases of the junction unmatched. Germline assignment: CDR1 KGHDR and CDR2 SFDVKD. The CDR3 consists of 17 residues. DNA of the CDR3: TGTGCCACCAGTGATCTTCGGACTAGCGGCAGCACAGATACGCAGTATTTT. This translates into CATSDLRTSGSTDTQYF.

The CDR3 sequence is CASSPQADRGTEAFF. CDR3 sequence (DNA): TGTGCCAGCAGTCCACAAGCGGACAGGGGAACTGAAGCTTTCTTT. The gene calls are TRBV27 and TRBJ1-1; TRBD1 aligns across 9 bases. Germline CDR1 and CDR2: MNHEY and SMNVEV (reference sequence). The CDR3 spans 15 residues. V lost 5 bases to trimming and J lost 5 bases; unmatched junction nucleotides: 9.

This clonotype has only a few counts. The chain links TRBV29-1 to TRBJ2-7, with D perhaps assigned TRBD1 or TRBD2 (5 bases each). This CDR3 has 12 residues. V lost 4 bases, J lost 2 bases, and 9 bases lay in between. The germline V gene has CDR1 SQVTM and CDR2 ANQGSEA. CDR3 nucleotide sequence: TGCAGCGTTGTGAGGGGTCCCTACGAGCAGTACTTC. Residues: CSVVRGPYEQYF.

The chain joins TRBV15 to TRBJ2-1; 9 bases are shared with TRBD1. The CDR3 runs to 15 residues. Germline loops: CDR1 LNHNV, CDR2 YYDKDF (reference sequence). With 0 bases clipped from V and 5 bases from J, the junction kept 2 bases outside the gene matches. CDR3: CATSRDGDRDNEQFF. CDR3 DNA sequence: TGTGCCACCAGCAGAGATGGGGACAGGGACAATGAGCAGTTCTTC.

This chain links TRBV7-2 with TRBJ2-5; D gene unclear. Trimming took off 5 bases at V and 4 bases at J, with 11 bases between the two ends. The germline CDR1 and CDR2 sequences are SGHTA and FQGNSA. The CDR3 sequence is 13 residues long. In nucleotides, the CDR3 is TGTGCCAGCAGCCTAACGGACCTAGAGACCCAGTACTTC. Amino acids: CASSLTDLETQYF.

V is TRBV20-1 and J is TRBJ2-3, with 12 bases aligning to TRBD2. From germline, CDR1 is DFQATT and CDR2 SNEGSKA (reference sequence). CDR3 length equals 14 residues. The ends lost 6 bases at V and 5 bases at J; junction bases unmatched: 6. The CDR3 coding sequence is TGCAGTGCCCCGACTAGCGGGGGCGGAGATACGCAGTATTTT. It yields the protein CSAPTSGGGDTQYF.

The J gene is TRBJ1-5, the V gene TRBV7-9; no clear D gene. Germline CDR1 SEHNR, CDR2 FQNEAQ (reference sequence). CDR3 length: 16 residues. V was clipped by 0 bases and J by 5 bases, with 14 bases between them. Written as DNA, the CDR3 is TGTGCCAGCAGCTTAGCCCCGGGTTTGGGAGATCAGCCCCAGCATTTT. It yields the protein CASSLAPGLGDQPQHF.

The rearrangement uses TRBV2 and TRBJ2-3; 11 nucleotides agree with TRBD1. The germline V gene encodes CDR1 SNHLY and CDR2 FYNNEI. J lost 0 bases, V lost 6 bases, and 2 bases had no gene match. The CDR3 runs 15 residues. In DNA form, the CDR3 reads TGTGCCAGCAGGCGGGACAGGGGGAGCACAGATACGCAGTATTTT. This encodes CASRRDRGSTDTQYF.

The chain is built from TRBV19 and TRBJ2-1; 10 nucleotides line up with TRBD2. The CDR3 consists of 14 residues. J was trimmed by 10 bases and V by 7 bases; bases with no gene match: 10. The germline CDR1 and CDR2 sequences are LNHDA and SQIVND (reference sequence). CDR3 amino acids: CASNQAGGLGEQFF. CDR3 nucleotide sequence: TGTGCCAGTAACCAAGCGGGGGGGCTAGGGGAGCAGTTCTTC. The whole variable domain, remainder taken from reference TRBV19 and TRBJ2-1, is DGGITQSPKYLFRKEGQNVTLSCEQNLNHDAMYWYRQDPGQGLRLIYYSQIVNDFQKGDIAEGYSVSREKKESFPLTVTSAQKNPTAFYLCASNQAGGLGEQFFGPGTRLTVL.

The rearrangement joins TRBV14 to TRBJ2-1; 8 bases agree with TRBD1. This CDR3 has 13 amino acids. Losses at the gene ends were 6 bases for V and 8 bases for J; bases not matched to a gene: 6. CDR1 SGHDN and CDR2 FVKESK come from the germline V gene. The CDR3 is CASRRQGSDEQFF. The CDR3 DNA sequence: TGTGCCAGCAGACGACAGGGGTCTGATGAGCAGTTCTTC.

The J gene is TRBJ2-5, the V gene TRBV4-2, with TRBD2 matching 12 bases. The CDR3 spans 18 residues. Germline loops: CDR1 LGHNA, CDR2 YNFKEQ. The junction had 12 bases not matched to a gene; V was cut back by 4 bases and J by 3 bases. CDR3 bases: TGTGCCAGCAGCCGGCCGGGACTAGCGGGCGGTTCCGAAGAGACCCAGTACTTC. Its translation: CASSRPGLAGGSEETQYF.

This chain joins TRBV9 and TRBJ2-3; unclear D gene. V was cut by 3 bases and J by 11 bases, with 16 bases left in between. The germline CDR1 and CDR2 sequences are SGDLS and YYNGEE. The CDR3 contains 13 residues. The DNA for the CDR3 is TGTGCCAGCAGCGCATATGGGATTTGGGGGCAGTATTTT. Amino acids: CASSAYGIWGQYF. Full variable domain (remainder filled in from reference TRBV9 and TRBJ2-3): DSGVTQTPKHLITATGQRVTLRCSPRSGDLSVYWYQQSLDQGLQFLIQYYNGEERAKGNILERFSAQQFPDLHSELNLSSLELGDSALYFCASSAYGIWGQYFGPGTRLTVL.

This chain uses TRBV29-1 with TRBJ2-5; D unclear. Per germline, CDR1 SQVTM and CDR2 ANQGSEA. CDR3 size: 12 residues. V shed 7 bases and J shed 3 bases, with 12 bases lying between them. The DNA for the CDR3 is TGCAGCGCCACGGTGGCAAAAGAGACCCAGTACTTC. The encoded protein is CSATVAKETQYF.

This clonotype has only a few counts. The genes are TRBV13 and TRBJ2-3; D gene unclear. The CDR3 spans 13 residues. CDR1 is PRHDT, CDR2 FYEKMQ, per germline (reference sequence). V was cut by 5 bases and J by 3 bases, with 9 bases left in between. Written as DNA, the CDR3 is TGTGCCAGCAGCCGCGGAGTAACAGATACGCAGTATTTT. Translated: CASSRGVTDTQYF.

This clonotype was detected a few times. The rearrangement links TRBV5-6 to TRBJ2-3, with unresolved D. This CDR3 is built from 12 residues. Per germline, CDR1 SGHDT and CDR2 YYEEEE. The V gene lost 3 bases and the J gene lost 10 bases, with 12 bases spanning the gap. The CDR3 reads CASSSSGYAQYF. In DNA, the CDR3 is TGTGCCAGCAGCTCTTCGGGTTACGCGCAGTATTTT.

The genes are TRBV5-1 and TRBJ2-1, with 9 bases that match TRBD1. Germline V gene data show CDR1 as SGHRS and CDR2 as YFSETQ. This CDR3 has 14 residues. J lost 8 bases, V lost 4 bases, and 7 bases had no gene match. CDR3 coding DNA: TGCGCCAGCAGCCCAGACGGACAGGGGTATGAGCAGTTCTTC. It is translated as CASSPDGQGYEQFF.

This clonotype was detected a few times. The chain combines TRBV20-1 with TRBJ2-1, with 13 positions matching TRBD2. Germline CDR1 is DFQATT and CDR2 is SNEGSKA (reference sequence). The ends lost 0 bases at V and 12 bases at J; junction bases unmatched: 8. The CDR3 is 15 amino acids. The CDR3 protein is CSARDRTSGGGMQFF. The CDR3 DNA is TGCAGTGCTAGAGATCGGACTAGCGGGGGAGGGATGCAGTTCTTC.

Here the CDR3 DNA reads TGTGCCAGCAGTTACCGAAGCACTGAAGCTTTCTTT. Encoded protein: CASSYRSTEAFF. J is TRBJ1-1 and V is TRBV6-5; D not certain. V shed 2 bases and J shed 4 bases, with 5 bases lying between them. The CDR3 spans 12 residues. Germline CDR1 MNHEY, CDR2 SVGAGI.

At least ten counts were recorded for this clonotype. The chain uses TRBV29-1 and TRBJ2-1; D perhaps matches TRBD1 (5 bases). The CDR3 length is 12 residues. Germline assignment: CDR1 SQVTM and CDR2 ANQGSEA. V gave up 6 bases and J gave up 4 bases, with 10 bases separating them. The DNA of the CDR3 is TGCAGCGTGGGAAGACAGTACAATGAGCAGTTCTTC. Its protein product is CSVGRQYNEQFF.

The chain combines TRBV7-2 with TRBJ2-7; D uncertain. Germline CDR1 SGHTA, CDR2 FQGNSA. Trimming cost V 0 bases and J 6 bases, with 9 bases left between them. The CDR3 has 13 amino acids. CDR3 coding DNA: TGTGCCAGCAGCTTAGCTAAGAGTTTCGAGCAGTACTTC. Amino acid sequence: CASSLAKSFEQYF.

This clonotype was seen a handful of times. V is TRBV7-9 and J is TRBJ2-5; D perhaps matches TRBD1 (5 bases). Germline assignment: CDR1 SEHNR and CDR2 FQNEAQ (reference sequence). The length of the CDR3 is 15 residues. The ends were cut back, 5 bases at V and 1 base at J, with 14 bases in the middle. This CDR3 is CASSAPRQFQETQYF. CDR3 bases: TGTGCCAGCAGCGCTCCCCGACAGTTCCAAGAGACCCAGTACTTC.

This clonotype was counted a few times. V gene TRBV3-1 combines with J gene TRBJ2-5, with 7 bases fitting TRBD2. Germline V gene lookup returns CDR1 LGHDT and CDR2 YNNKEL (reference sequence). After removal of 4 bases from V and 2 bases from J, the junction contained 4 bases not matched to a gene. CDR3 length equals 14 residues. The CDR3: CASSRKRGQETQYF. For the CDR3, the DNA is TGTGCCAGCAGCCGAAAGCGGGGACAAGAGACCCAGTACTTC.

This chain joins TRBV12-3 or TRBV12-4 and TRBJ1-2; no clear D gene. This CDR3 has 11 residues. V dropped 7 bases and J dropped 8 bases, with 11 bases sitting between them. The CDR3 here is CASTQTEGYTF. In nucleotides, the CDR3 is TGTGCCAGCACCCAGACCGAGGGCTACACCTTC.

This clonotype has only a few counts. J is TRBJ1-5 and V is TRBV4-1; tentative D call: TRBD1 (5 bases). V lost 1 base and J lost 4, with 17 bases in between. The CDR3 has 17 amino acids. Germline V gene data show CDR1 as MGHRA and CDR2 as YSYEKL. The CDR3 sequence: CASSQGRGGWGNQPQHF. CDR3 DNA: TGCGCCAGCAGCCAAGGTCGCGGGGGATGGGGAAATCAGCCCCAGCATTTT.

This clonotype was seen more than once but under ten times. This sequence joins TRBV5-6 and TRBJ2-6, with D tentatively TRBD1 or TRBD2 (5 bases each). The CDR3 contains 14 residues. V lost 6 bases and J lost 3, with 10 bases in between. Germline CDR1 SGHDT, CDR2 YYEEEE. The CDR3 DNA reads TGTGCCAGCATGAGGGGCTTTGGGGCCAACGTCCTGACTTTC. Amino acids: CASMRGFGANVLTF. The whole variable domain, remainder taken from reference TRBV5-6 and TRBJ2-6, is DAGVTQSPTHLIKTRGQQVTLRCSPKSGHDTVSWYQQALGQGPQFIFQYYEEEERQRGNFPDRFSGHQFPNYSSELNVNALLLGDSALYLCASMRGFGANVLTFGAGSRLTVL.